This section outlines one TCR beta chain sequence together with its context. Methods used by the authors: Scientists estimated how many nucleated cells there were by amplifying reference gene primers. Assay: immunoSEQ multiplex PCR; the TCRdb copy retains only in-frame clones and omits some. That table furnishes V, J and clone size, whereas the DNA furnished D and trimming. The repertoire holds about 100,000 clones, with 88% as singletons. These data originate in a study of blood T cell repertoires in COVID-19. Study-level background: The samples span acute and convalescent COVID-19 from the United States, Italy and Spain.

Germline V gene data show CDR1 as LGHNT and CDR2 as FRNRAP. V was trimmed by 6 bases and J by 0 bases, leaving 16 bases between them. The CDR3 has 16 amino acids. This receptor was obtained from a man older than 75 with acute or convalescent COVID-19. The sequenced sample consisted of peripheral blood. The genes are TRBV12-5 and TRBJ2-3; the D gene is possibly TRBD1 (6 bases). The DNA for the CDR3 is TGTGCTAGTGGCCTACAGGGAGTGGGAAGCACAGATACGCAGTATTTT. This sequence encodes CASGLQGVGSTDTQYF. The full variable domain, rest sourced from reference TRBV12-5 and TRBJ2-3, is DARVTQTPRHKVTEMGQEVTMRCQPILGHNTVFWYRQTMMQGLELLAYFRNRAPLDDSGMPKDRFSAEMPDATLATLKIQPSEPRDSAVYFCASGLQGVGSTDTQYFGPGTRLTVL.